The clone carrying this T cell receptor (beta chain) is a singleton in its sample. The germline V gene has CDR1 KGHSH and CDR2 LQKENI. The CDR3 covers 13 residues. The V gene end was trimmed by 2 bases and the J gene end by 7 bases; junction bases not matched to a gene: 4. This entry is derived from a study of blood T cell repertoires in COVID-19. Background on the study: Nucleic acid was either cDNA or gDNA, and it came from T cells, B-cell-depleted T cells, or PBMCs.

Some clones are missing from TCRdb's copy, which holds only in-frame ones; the method was immunoSEQ multiplex PCR. Counted here are more than 100,000 clones, roughly 84% occurring once; the ten biggest clones make up approximately 12%. The chain joins TRBV18 to TRBJ1-2; 7 bases are shared with TRBD1. This TCR derives from a human donor in a cohort sampled during active COVID-19. Sequencing input: peripheral blood. CDR3 bases: TGTGCCAGCTCACCAGACAGGGTTGCTGGCTACACCTTC. This encodes CASSPDRVAGYTF.